This T cell receptor beta chain was sequenced for a study of blood T cell repertoires in COVID-19. Overall study: COVID-19 samples collected from the United States, Italy and Spain covered acute and convalescent phases. Sample material is recorded as cDNA or gDNA derived from T cells, B-cell-depleted T cells, or PBMCs.

This clone was seen more than once but under ten times. V trimming: 1 base; J trimming: 9 bases; junction bases outside the gene matches: 5. Germline V gene lookup returns CDR1 MNHEY and CDR2 SMNVEV (reference sequence). CDR3 size: 15 residues. The table came from immunoSEQ multiplex PCR; TCRdb's copy has only in-frame clones and leaves some out. This sample has 180,000 or so clones, with around 80% found just once. The chain has TRBV27 and TRBJ1-6; 8 nucleotides line up with TRBD1. Sequencing input: peripheral blood. The clonotype originates from a human donor with acute or convalescent COVID-19. The donor label of this sample is uncertain. The CDR3 region is CASSLYGQGFSPLHF. The CDR3 DNA is TGTGCCAGCAGTTTATACGGACAGGGCTTTTCACCCCTCCACTTT.